A single sample gave rise to the 9 T cell receptor beta chains below, sequenced in a study of TIL therapy for anti-PD-1-resistant metastatic lung cancer (dated by TCRdb to the early 2020s). Using bias-controlled multiplex PCR with the immunoSEQ v3 hsTCRB kit, the TCR beta CDR3 regions were amplified from genomic DNA. TCRdb stores this immuneACCESS table with in-frame sequences only. Part of the clones is absent; in the studies checked, under half of the shortfall reflects unresolved V genes, and no reason is known for the rest. For this sample the table gives 55,000 to 65,000 clones, of which roughly 80% were detected only once. The ten largest clones add up to 1.5% to 2% of the sample. This sample's time point label indicates: pre-treatment sample, taken before nivolumab and TIL therapy. The source was blood, collected at baseline. The receptor set was obtained from a person between 30 and 80 years old with non-small cell lung cancer.

This clone came up a few times. The chain has TRBV7-2 and TRBJ2-7, with D tentatively TRBD2 (5 bases). This CDR3 comprises 14 residues. Trimming took 2 bases from V and 0 from J, leaving 8 bases between them. Germline-derived CDR1 and CDR2 are SGHTA and FQGNSA. CDR3 residues: CASSLNGVSYEQYF. The CDR3 nucleotides are TGTGCCAGCAGCTTAAACGGGGTCTCCTACGAGCAGTACTTC. The variable domain in full, with the rest retrieved from reference TRBV7-2 and TRBJ2-7, is GAGVSQSPSNKVTEKGKDVELRCDPISGHTALYWYRQSLGQGLEFLIYFQGNSAPDKSGLPSDRFSAERTGGSVSTLTIQRTQQEDSAVYLCASSLNGVSYEQYFGPGTRLTVT.

The V gene is TRBV30, the J gene TRBJ1-1; D gene unclear. Germline loops: CDR1 GTSNPN, CDR2 SVGIG (reference sequence). This CDR3 comprises 15 residues. Trimming took off 4 bases at V and 5 bases at J, with 20 bases between the two ends. The CDR3 bases are TGTGCCTGGAAGGTATGCCGGAGTTGCGGAACTGAAGCTTTCTTT. This codes for CAWKVCRSCGTEAFF.

The chain couples TRBV5-6 to TRBJ2-2; a weak D match, TRBD2 (6 bases). The CDR3 has 15 residues. From germline, CDR1 is SGHDT and CDR2 YYEEEE. V lost 4 bases and J 5 bases, leaving 15 bases between the germline ends. The CDR3 bases are TGTGCCAGCAGCGGACTATCCCTGGGGACCGGGGAGCTGTTTTTT. Translated: CASSGLSLGTGELFF.

V gene TRBV5-4 combines with J gene TRBJ2-3, with TRBD2 matching 10 bases. The CDR3 sequence is 15 residues long. Germline loops: CDR1 SGHNT, CDR2 YYREEE (reference sequence). Unmatched junction bases numbered 6, after V lost 5 bases and J lost 3 bases. The DNA for the CDR3 is TGTGCCAGCAGGAGAGCGGGGGGGCGTACAGATACGCAGTATTTT. Encoded protein: CASRRAGGRTDTQYF.

The chain recombines TRBV27 with TRBJ2-7, with a possible D match to TRBD1 (7 bases). CDR1 MNHEY and CDR2 SMNVEV come from the germline V gene (reference sequence). The ends were cut back, 6 bases at V and 3 bases at J, with 15 bases in the middle. CDR3 length equals 14 residues. The CDR3 is CASSRGTAFYEQYF. The CDR3 nucleotides are TGTGCCAGCAGCCGGGGGACAGCCTTCTACGAGCAGTACTTC.

The V and J genes are TRBV29-1 and TRBJ2-1; D not certain. CDR3 length equals 12 residues. Looked up from germline, CDR1 is SQVTM and CDR2 is ANQGSEA. With 4 bases removed from V and 4 bases from J, the gap between germline ends came to 8 bases. CDR3 nucleotides: TGCAGCGTTGCCCGTAGGTACAATGAGCAGTTCTTC. Protein sequence: CSVARRYNEQFF.

The V gene is TRBV6-5, the J gene TRBJ2-1; 9 bases fit TRBD2. Germline V CDR1 and CDR2: MNHEY, SVGAGI. The junction had 6 bases not matched to a gene; V was cut back by 3 bases and J by 6 bases. The CDR3 contains 15 residues. The CDR3 DNA follows: TGTGCCAGCAGTTATTGGGTAGCGGGAGCCAATGAGCAGTTCTTC. This translates into CASSYWVAGANEQFF.

This chain joins TRBV5-3 and TRBJ1-3; no firm D call. TRBV5-3 is sorted into the ORF group, with uncertain function. This CDR3 has 17 amino acids. V lost 3 bases to trimming and J lost 0 bases, with 16 bases between them. CDR3 protein: CARSWRRPGFSGNTIYF. Here the CDR3 DNA reads TGTGCCAGAAGCTGGAGGAGACCAGGCTTCTCTGGAAACACCATATATTTT.

The gene calls are TRBV7-2 and TRBJ2-7, with D perhaps TRBD1 or TRBD2 (5 bases each). The CDR3 covers 13 residues. The germline V and J ends were trimmed by 5 bases and 4 bases, with 12 bases remaining between them. The germline gives CDR1 SGHTA, CDR2 FQGNSA. CDR3 residues: CASSPTGAYEQYF. CDR3 sequence (DNA): TGTGCCAGCAGCCCCACCGGGGCGTACGAGCAGTACTTC.